This T cell receptor (beta chain) was obtained from a study of OX40 agonist ivuxolimab in advanced cancers. Findings and caveats of the study: Partial responders at 0.1-3.0 mg/kg had among the lowest clonal expansion. More expanded clones were seen, on average, in CD8+ T cells than in CD4+.

Produced via immunoSEQ multiplex PCR; TCRdb's table is partial and in-frame only. The sample holds about 96,000 clones; approximately 80% are singletons and the top ten take approximately 6.3%. Worth noting for this clone: The antigen remains undetermined.

The junction had 5 bases not matched to a gene; V was cut back by 8 bases and J by 2 bases. CDR1 is MNHNY and CDR2 is SVGAGI in the germline V gene (reference sequence). This CDR3 region has 15 residues. J is TRBJ2-3 and V is TRBV6-6; 12 bases match TRBD2. The specimen was CD4+ or CD8+ T cells sorted from blood, collected in a trial of the OX40 agonist ivuxolimab. This receptor was taken from an adult with an advanced solid tumor such as melanoma, head and neck, liver or kidney cancer. Here the CDR3 reads CASGRTSGNTDTQYF. CDR3 sequence (DNA): TGTGCCAGCGGACGGACTAGCGGGAACACAGATACGCAGTATTTT.